Listed here are 29 T cell receptor beta chains from one sample, sequenced in a study of T cell responses to AZD1222 COVID-19 vaccine. The assay was immunoSEQ multiplex PCR, and TCRdb's table has in-frame clones only and misses some. The table lists about 120,000 clones, 93% of them singletons. This specimen was peripheral blood, taken 28 days after the second AZD1222 dose. All receptors derive from an adult who received the AZD1222 COVID-19 vaccine.

The chain is built from TRBV29-1 and TRBJ2-5, with 8 bases that match TRBD2. V was pared by 5 bases and J by 1 base, with 3 bases of the junction left unmatched. Germline V gives CDR1 SQVTM, CDR2 ANQGSEA. This CDR3 has 13 amino acids. Here the CDR3 DNA reads TGCAGCGTTCCGCGGGGGGCCCAAGAGACCCAGTACTTC. This sequence encodes CSVPRGAQETQYF.

The genes are TRBV4-3 and TRBJ2-2; weak D call: TRBD2 (6 bases). Germline V CDR1 and CDR2: LGHNA, YSLEER. CDR3 length: 17 amino acids. Trimming cost V 0 bases and J 0 bases, with 11 bases left between them. CDR3 in amino acids: CASSQEGTFANTGELFF. Written as DNA, the CDR3 is TGCGCCAGCAGCCAAGAGGGGACTTTCGCGAACACCGGGGAGCTGTTTTTT.

The rearrangement uses TRBV5-4 and TRBJ2-5, with 10 bases lining up with TRBD2. Germline CDR1 is SGHNT and CDR2 is YYREEE (reference sequence). CDR3 length equals 16 residues. J gave up 2 bases and V 3 bases, and 7 bases lay outside the gene matches. In DNA, the CDR3 is TGTGCCAGCAGCTACCTAGCGGGGGCCCTACAAGAGACCCAGTACTTC. Its protein product is CASSYLAGALQETQYF.

CDR3 DNA: TGTGCCAGCAGGTCCGGGACAGCGAGCAATCAGCCCCAGCATTTT. Translated, it gives CASRSGTASNQPQHF. The V call is TRBV27, the J call TRBJ1-5; 7 bases agree with TRBD1. The CDR3 totals 15 residues. In germline, CDR1 is MNHEY, CDR2 SMNVEV (reference sequence). Unmatched junction bases numbered 6, after V lost 6 bases and J lost 1 base.

The chain carries TRBV6-5 and TRBJ1-2, with D possibly TRBD1 on 6 matching bases. The germline CDR1 and CDR2 sequences are MNHEY and SVGAGI. CDR3 length: 14 residues. V lost 6 bases and J 8 bases, leaving 19 bases between the germline ends. The CDR3 loop reads CASSPQGASMGYTF. In nucleotides, the CDR3 is TGTGCCAGCAGCCCACAGGGAGCATCTATGGGCTACACCTTC.

The CDR3 DNA follows: TGTGCCAGTAGGGACAGGGTCGACACCGGGGAGCTGTTTTTT. Encoded protein: CASRDRVDTGELFF. The genes are TRBV19 and TRBJ2-2; 8 nucleotides match TRBD1. The length of the CDR3 is 14 residues. With V trimmed by 6 bases and J by 3 bases, 3 bases remained unmatched. Germline V gene data show CDR1 as LNHDA and CDR2 as SQIVND (reference sequence).

This chain connects TRBV9 to TRBJ1-4; weak D call: TRBD1 (5 bases). CDR3 length equals 15 residues. The V end was cut by 0 bases, the J end by 8 bases, with 14 bases between. CDR1 and CDR2 (germline): SGDLS, YYNGEE. CDR3 nucleotides: TGTGCCAGCAGCGTAGTAGATGGGGACGGAGAAAAACTGTTTTTT. It codes for CASSVVDGDGEKLFF.

This sequence joins TRBV6-2 or TRBV6-3 and TRBJ2-7, with D uncertain. This CDR3 has 13 residues. Germline loops: CDR1 MNHEY, CDR2 SVGEGT. V shed 2 bases and J shed 4 bases, with 9 bases lying between them. Here the CDR3 reads CASSYPNPYEQYF. The DNA for the CDR3 is TGTGCCAGCAGTTACCCCAACCCGTACGAGCAGTACTTC.

The chain employs TRBV3-1 (or the pseudogene TRBV3-2) and TRBJ2-1; TRBD2 matches 14 bases. This CDR3 is 15 amino acids long. CDR1 is LGHDT and CDR2 is YNNKEL in the germline V gene (reference sequence). With V trimmed by 1 base and J by 7 bases, 0 bases remained unmatched. The CDR3 spells CASSQGTSGGNEQFF. The CDR3 DNA sequence: TGTGCCAGCAGCCAAGGGACTAGCGGGGGGAATGAGCAGTTCTTC.

The chain has TRBV19 and TRBJ2-3, with 10 bases matching TRBD2. There are 16 residues in the CDR3. Germline V gene sequence: CDR1 LNHDA, CDR2 SQIVND (reference sequence). The V and J ends lost 5 bases and 0 bases, in that order; junction bases with no gene match: 5. This CDR3 reads CASSPGLAASTDTQYF. Here the CDR3 DNA reads TGTGCCAGTAGTCCCGGACTAGCGGCTAGCACAGATACGCAGTATTTT.

The rearrangement uses TRBV23-1 and TRBJ1-5; D might be TRBD1 (5 bases). TRBV23-1 is placed among ORFs of uncertain function. Trimming removed 4 bases from V and 0 bases from J, with 25 bases in between. This CDR3 region has 20 residues. CDR3 bases: TGCGCCAGCAGTCGACTACACCCCGTTCGACAGACTGATAGCAATCAGCCCCAGCATTTT. Translated, it gives CASSRLHPVRQTDSNQPQHF.

The V and J genes are TRBV3-1 (or the pseudogene TRBV3-2) and TRBJ2-5; TRBD2 agrees at 15 bases. The CDR3 has 17 amino acids. Trimming took 5 bases from V and 5 from J; bases not matched to a gene: 9. CDR1 is LGHDT, CDR2 YNNKEL, per germline (reference sequence). CDR3 nucleotide sequence: TGTGCCAGCAGCTATTACGGACTAGCGGGGGGGCCCGAGACCCAGTACTTC. The encoded protein is CASSYYGLAGGPETQYF.

This clone has only one observation. The chain combines TRBV4-3 with TRBJ1-2; D unclear. The CDR3 runs to 16 residues. V lost 3 bases, J lost 3 bases, and 17 bases lay in between. The V gene's germline CDR1 is LGHNA and CDR2 YSLEER. CDR3 bases: TGCGCCAGCAGCCAGTCGGACCTGAGACGGGACTATGGCTACACCTTC. Protein sequence: CASSQSDLRRDYGYTF.

The rearrangement uses TRBV6-1 and TRBJ2-3; D ambiguous. Germline V gene lookup returns CDR1 MNHNS and CDR2 SASEGT. The length of the CDR3 is 13 residues. Trimming shortened V by 3 bases and J by 5 bases, and 9 bases separated the two germline ends. CDR3 protein: CASSDGVIDTQYF. The CDR3 DNA follows: TGTGCCAGCAGTGATGGGGTTATAGATACGCAGTATTTT.

The rearrangement joins TRBV7-8 to TRBJ2-7; D is possibly TRBD2 (5 bases). The CDR3 is 15 amino acids. The germline CDR1 and CDR2 sequences are SGHVS and FQNEAQ. Trimming shortened V by 5 bases and J by 0 bases, and 14 bases separated the two germline ends. The CDR3 protein is CASSHVGLGSYEQYF. The CDR3 nucleotides are TGTGCCAGCAGCCATGTAGGACTGGGCTCCTACGAGCAGTACTTC.

This clone came up a few times. This rearrangement joins TRBV6-2 or TRBV6-3 to TRBJ2-7; D perhaps matches TRBD2 (5 bases). This CDR3 is 15 amino acids long. Trimming pared 4 bases from V and 0 bases from J, leaving 13 bases between. Germline CDR1 MNHEY, CDR2 SVGEGT. The CDR3 sequence: CASSSADWSSYEQYF. The CDR3 DNA reads TGTGCCAGCAGTTCGGCGGACTGGAGCTCCTACGAGCAGTACTTC.

The V call is TRBV11-2, the J call TRBJ1-1; D gene uncertain. The germline CDR1 and CDR2 sequences are SGHAT and FQNNGV. The CDR3 covers 13 residues. Between the trimmed V and J ends, which lost 5 bases and 6 bases, there was a span of 13 bases. The CDR3 here is CASSPSTGSEAFF. CDR3 bases: TGTGCCAGCAGCCCTTCAACCGGGTCTGAAGCTTTCTTT.

This chain uses TRBV10-3 with TRBJ1-1, with D uncertain. The ends were cut back, 3 bases at V and 1 base at J, with 6 bases in the middle. Germline-derived CDR1 and CDR2 are ENHRY and SYGVKD. The CDR3 is made up of 13 amino acids. The CDR3, as DNA: TGTGCCATCAGTGAAGGCCAGAACACTGAAGCTTTCTTT. Translated, it gives CAISEGQNTEAFF.

The chain combines TRBV7-9 with TRBJ2-5; 7 bases align to TRBD2. The V gene's germline CDR1 is SEHNR and CDR2 FQNEAQ (reference sequence). The trim removed 3 bases at V and 1 base at J, leaving 2 bases unmatched. The CDR3 totals 14 residues. The CDR3 DNA is TGTGCCAGCAGCTTGGGAGGGGCCCAAGAGACCCAGTACTTC. Encoded protein: CASSLGGAQETQYF.

V and J are TRBV9 and TRBJ2-1, with D tentatively TRBD2 (5 bases). V lost 0 bases and J 6 bases, leaving 16 bases between the germline ends. The germline V gene encodes CDR1 SGDLS and CDR2 YYNGEE. CDR3 length equals 16 residues. CDR3 region: CASSVGPLLEFNEQFF. The CDR3 bases are TGTGCCAGCAGCGTAGGTCCTCTACTAGAGTTCAATGAGCAGTTCTTC.

The rearrangement uses TRBV7-9 and TRBJ2-3, with 10 bases identical to TRBD1. V dropped 3 bases and J dropped 5; count of bases not matched to a gene: 5. In germline, CDR1 is SEHNR, CDR2 FQNEAQ (reference sequence). The CDR3 is 15 amino acids. The CDR3 reads CASSFSGTGEDTQYF. The CDR3 coding sequence is TGTGCCAGCAGCTTTAGCGGGACAGGGGAAGATACGCAGTATTTT.

V is TRBV7-8 and J is TRBJ1-5; 10 nucleotides line up with TRBD1. CDR1 is SGHVS, CDR2 FQNEAQ, per germline. Germline trimming cut 5 bases from V and 5 bases from J; bases unmatched to any gene: 3. This CDR3 is built from 14 residues. The CDR3 is CASSGTGAHQPQHF. CDR3 DNA sequence: TGTGCCAGCAGCGGGACAGGGGCCCATCAGCCCCAGCATTTT.

This chain uses TRBV7-2 with TRBJ2-6; perhaps TRBD2 as D (5 bases). Germline lookup yields CDR1 SGHTA and CDR2 FQGNSA. Deletions cut 0 bases from V and 2 bases from J, with 5 bases between. CDR3 length: 15 residues. CDR3 sequence (DNA): TGTGCCAGCAGCTTAGCCGGGGCTGGGGCCAACGTCCTGACTTTC. It encodes CASSLAGAGANVLTF.

In this sample, this clone turned up once. The chain joins TRBV5-1 to TRBJ2-6; the D gene could be TRBD1 or TRBD2 (5 bases each). Per germline, CDR1 SGHRS and CDR2 YFSETQ. This CDR3 is 15 amino acids long. Trimming stripped 7 bases from V and 0 bases from J, with 11 bases between. The CDR3 nucleotides read TGCGCCAGCGGGGGATTTCTCTCTGGGGCCAACGTCCTGACTTTC. Encoded protein: CASGGFLSGANVLTF.

The chain couples TRBV12-3 or TRBV12-4 to TRBJ1-4, with a possible D match to TRBD1 (5 bases). The CDR3 consists of 12 residues. Trimming took off 9 bases at V and 8 bases at J, with 13 bases between the two ends. For the CDR3, the DNA is TGTGCCAGTTCCAGGGTTTACGAAAAACTGTTTTTT. This sequence encodes CASSRVYEKLFF.

J is TRBJ1-3 and V is TRBV3-1 (or the pseudogene TRBV3-2); no reliable D call. Trimming cost V 4 bases and J 2 bases, with 12 bases left between them. The CDR3 runs to 15 residues. The germline CDR1 and CDR2 sequences are LGHDT and YNNKEL (reference sequence). CDR3 region: CASSPPGRTGNTIYF. The DNA of the CDR3 is TGTGCCAGCAGCCCTCCCGGGAGAACTGGAAACACCATATATTTT.

This sequence joins TRBV7-2 and TRBJ2-5; tentatively, D is TRBD1 or TRBD2 (5 bases each). CDR1 and CDR2 (germline): SGHTA, FQGNSA. The CDR3 contains 15 residues. The V end lost 7 bases, the J end lost 3 bases, and 18 bases lay between the germline ends. CDR3 bases: TGTGCCAGCATGCCACGGCACGAGGGGAAAGAGACCCAGTACTTC. This codes for CASMPRHEGKETQYF.

V usage is TRBV18 and J usage is TRBJ2-2; D not resolved. Germline CDR1 and CDR2: KGHSH and LQKENI. V lost 5 bases, J lost 0 bases, and 4 bases lay in between. CDR3 length: 13 residues. This CDR3 is CASSSTNTGELFF. CDR3 in DNA: TGTGCCAGCTCATCCACGAACACCGGGGAGCTGTTTTTT.

This chain connects TRBV12-3 or TRBV12-4 to TRBJ1-6; 7 bases align to TRBD1. The CDR3 extends over 11 amino acids. Trimming took 2 bases from V and 17 from J; bases not matched to a gene: 3. The CDR3 protein is CASSLRGPVHF. CDR3 sequence (DNA): TGTGCCAGCAGTTTAAGGGGGCCTGTCCACTTT.